Below, 23 T cell receptor beta chains from the same sample are listed, as sequenced in a study of somatic mutations in cytotoxic T cells in rheumatoid arthritis. TCRdb's copy holds only in-frame clones and misses some; the assay was immunoSEQ multiplex PCR. Of over 15,000 clones listed, over 60% are singletons. The sample taken for sequencing was CD8+ T cells sorted from blood. All receptors derive from an adult with rheumatoid arthritis.

The rearrangement links TRBV6-5 to TRBJ1-5; D unclear. The germline V gene has CDR1 MNHEY and CDR2 SVGAGI. Trimming took off 0 bases at V and 1 base at J, with 7 bases between the two ends. The CDR3 runs 15 residues. CDR3 sequence: CASSYSTGSNQPQHF. The CDR3 region has the DNA TGTGCCAGCAGTTACTCGACGGGGAGCAATCAGCCCCAGCATTTT.

The chain recombines TRBV5-1 with TRBJ1-2; TRBD1 matches 9 bases. CDR3 length: 18 amino acids. In germline, CDR1 is SGHRS, CDR2 YFSETQ. The ends lost 5 bases at V and 5 bases at J; junction bases unmatched: 19. CDR3 in DNA: TGCGCCAGCAGGGCAGACAGGGGGGATTCAGGCTCGCGGTATGGCTACACCTTC. It specifies CASRADRGDSGSRYGYTF.

The chain has TRBV7-7 and TRBJ2-1; 9 bases align to TRBD2. The CDR3 is made up of 17 amino acids. CDR1 and CDR2 from the germline V gene are SSHAT and FNYEAQ (reference sequence). After removal of 1 base from V and 5 bases from J, the junction contained 9 bases not matched to a gene. The CDR3, as DNA: TGTGCCAGCAGCTTAGACCCACGTAGCGGGGGAGACAATGAGCAGTTCTTC. Its translation: CASSLDPRSGGDNEQFF.

This rearrangement joins TRBV27 to TRBJ1-1; TRBD1 is a possible D gene (6 bases). The CDR3 totals 16 residues. In germline, CDR1 is MNHEY, CDR2 SMNVEV (reference sequence). V dropped 5 bases and J dropped 6 bases, with 22 bases sitting between them. CDR3 in amino acids: CASSPSLGGRGAEAFF. DNA of the CDR3: TGTGCCAGCAGTCCCTCCCTTGGGGGCAGAGGGGCTGAAGCTTTCTTT.

The J gene is TRBJ1-2, the V gene TRBV4-1; 12 bases are a match to TRBD1. Per germline, CDR1 MGHRA and CDR2 YSYEKL. V lost 3 bases, J lost 3 bases, and 11 bases stayed unmatched. CDR3 length: 18 residues. This chain's CDR3 is CASSQIGTGGQGYYGYTF. The CDR3 nucleotides read TGCGCCAGCAGCCAGATTGGGACAGGGGGCCAAGGCTACTATGGCTACACCTTC.

A remark on this clone: Since the CDR3 does not end with the conserved phenylalanine or tryptophan, this likely comes from a read error. The limits of the CDR3 on the DNA are not certain, so only TCRdb's listed CDR3 is given. The rearrangement joins TRBV21-1 to TRBJ1-2; TRBD1, as called in the table, went unchecked against the DNA. TRBV21-1 is a pseudogene locus. The CDR3 numbers 11 amino acids, ends counted. The CDR3 sequence: CANRRTATFAL.

The chain links TRBV5-1 to TRBJ1-1, with D perhaps TRBD1 (6 bases). The CDR3 length is 17 residues. V was cut by 0 bases and J by 0 bases, with 15 bases left in between. The V gene's germline CDR1 is SGHRS and CDR2 YFSETQ. The CDR3 here is CASSLVFGGQVNTEAFF. The CDR3 DNA is TGCGCCAGCAGCTTGGTGTTTGGGGGGCAAGTGAACACTGAAGCTTTCTTT.

The V gene is TRBV14, the J gene TRBJ1-1; D gene ambiguous. CDR1 and CDR2 from the germline V gene are SGHDN and FVKESK. V lost 1 base and J lost 0, with 3 bases in between. The CDR3 has 13 residues. CDR3 DNA sequence: TGTGCCAGCAGCCAAGTGATGAACACTGAAGCTTTCTTT. It translates to CASSQVMNTEAFF. Supplemented by reference TRBV14 and TRBJ1-1, the full variable domain reads EAGVTQFPSHSVIEKGQTVTLRCDPISGHDNLYWYRRVMGKEIKFLLHFVKESKQDESGMPNNRFLAERTGGTYSTLKVQPAELEDSGVYFCASSQVMNTEAFFGQGTRLTVV.

This chain uses TRBV11-2 with TRBJ1-4, with 7 bases identical to TRBD1. Germline-derived CDR1 and CDR2 are SGHAT and FQNNGV. The CDR3 runs 12 residues. The trim removed 2 bases at V and 15 bases at J, leaving 6 bases unmatched. CDR3 DNA: TGTGCCAGCAGCTTAATGGGACAGATTTTGTTTTTT. The encoded protein is CASSLMGQILFF.

The chain couples TRBV5-6 to TRBJ1-5, with 8 bases matching TRBD1. J lost 6 bases, V lost 2 bases, and 10 bases had no gene match. This CDR3 has 16 amino acids. Germline CDR1 reads SGHDT; CDR2 reads YYEEEE. The CDR3 DNA sequence: TGTGCCAGCAGCTTTTGGGGGGCAGGGGGCCGTCAGCCCCAGCATTTT. Encoded protein: CASSFWGAGGRQPQHF.

CDR3 nucleotide sequence: TGTGCCTGGAGTGGGCCTTACGAGCAGTACTTC. This encodes CAWSGPYEQYF. The chain uses TRBV30 and TRBJ2-5; D uncertain. With the DNA end fitting TRBJ2-7 better, the J assignment may be wrong. CDR3 length: 11 amino acids. Germline V gives CDR1 GTSNPN, CDR2 SVGIG (reference sequence).

This rearrangement joins TRBV6-1 to TRBJ2-5; D is possibly TRBD1 (5 bases). The CDR3 length is 12 residues. Trimming removed 0 bases from V and 11 bases from J, with 10 bases in between. Germline assignment: CDR1 MNHNS and CDR2 SASEGT. CDR3 in amino acids: CASSEAATEQYF. In nucleotides, the CDR3 is TGTGCCAGCAGTGAAGCGGCGACAGAGCAGTACTTC.

The chain employs TRBV15 and TRBJ2-7, with 7 bases matching TRBD1. J gave up 4 bases and V 0 bases, and 6 bases lay outside the gene matches. This CDR3 region has 15 residues. Per the germline V gene, CDR1 is LNHNV and CDR2 is YYDKDF (reference sequence). For the CDR3, the DNA is TGTGCCACCAGCAGAGAAAGGGGGCGAAATTACGAGCAGTACTTC. Amino acids: CATSRERGRNYEQYF.

The chain combines TRBV4-1 with TRBJ1-2; D unclear. Germline assignment: CDR1 MGHRA and CDR2 YSYEKL. Trimming cost V 11 bases and J 2 bases, with 9 bases left between them. The CDR3 is 11 residues long. The DNA for the CDR3 is TGCGCCTCCTCGGGGAACTATGGCTACACCTTC. It is translated as CASSGNYGYTF.

The gene calls are TRBV14 and TRBJ2-2; 8 positions match TRBD1. The CDR3 loop spans 16 amino acids. V trimming: 3 bases; J trimming: 3 bases; junction bases outside the gene matches: 6. Germline CDR1 reads SGHDN; CDR2 reads FVKESK. The CDR3 loop reads CASSQFQGADTGELFF. For the CDR3, the DNA is TGTGCCAGCAGCCAGTTCCAGGGGGCGGACACCGGGGAGCTGTTTTTT. Variable domain in full (rest from reference TRBV14 and TRBJ2-2): EAGVTQFPSHSVIEKGQTVTLRCDPISGHDNLYWYRRVMGKEIKFLLHFVKESKQDESGMPNNRFLAERTGGTYSTLKVQPAELEDSGVYFCASSQFQGADTGELFFGEGSRLTVL.

This sequence joins TRBV30 and TRBJ2-7; 8 bases agree with TRBD1. This CDR3 contains 14 residues. Per germline, CDR1 GTSNPN and CDR2 SVGIG (reference sequence). V was clipped by 2 bases and J by 0 bases; unmatched bases: 3. The CDR3 protein is CAWSLGQGSYEQYF. The CDR3 nucleotides are TGTGCCTGGAGTCTAGGACAGGGCTCCTACGAGCAGTACTTC.

In DNA, the CDR3 is TGTGCCAGCAGGGGCCAGGGGGCTCAGCCCCAGCATTTT. Encoded protein: CASRGQGAQPQHF. The gene calls are TRBV2 and TRBJ1-5; 8 nucleotides line up with TRBD1. Germline V gene sequence: CDR1 SNHLY, CDR2 FYNNEI. CDR3 length: 13 amino acids. J gave up 6 bases and V 6 bases, and 4 bases lay outside the gene matches. The full variable domain, in which reference TRBV2 and TRBJ1-5 provide the parts outside the CDR3, is EPEVTQTPSHQVTQMGQEVILRCVPISNHLYFYWYRQILGQKVEFLVSFYNNEISEKSEIFDDQFSVERPDGSNFTLKIRSTKLEDSAMYFCASRGQGAQPQHFGDGTRLSIL.

The chain joins TRBV10-1 to TRBJ2-5; a possible D gene is TRBD2 (6 bases). The CDR3 sequence is 13 residues long. Per the germline V gene, CDR1 is WNHNN and CDR2 is SYGVQD (reference sequence). Trimming shortened V by 7 bases and J by 2 bases, and 11 bases separated the two germline ends. The CDR3 region has the DNA TGCGCCAGCACCGGGGGAATTCAAGAGACCCAGTACTTC. This sequence encodes CASTGGIQETQYF.

The chain combines TRBV6-5 with TRBJ2-5; D not resolved. CDR3 length: 13 residues. V was clipped by 2 bases and J by 3 bases, with 7 bases between them. Looked up from germline, CDR1 is MNHEY and CDR2 is SVGAGI. This CDR3 reads CASSYGLKETQYF. For the CDR3, the DNA is TGTGCCAGCAGTTACGGTCTAAAAGAGACCCAGTACTTC.

In its sample, this clone was seen a few times. The V gene is TRBV7-9, the J gene TRBJ1-2; D is perhaps TRBD1 (5 bases). The V end lost 8 bases, the J end lost 1 base, and 11 bases lay between the germline ends. CDR1 SEHNR and CDR2 FQNEAQ come from the germline V gene (reference sequence). This CDR3 is 13 amino acids long. The CDR3 loop reads CASWDPFNYGYTF. The CDR3 nucleotides read TGTGCCAGCTGGGACCCCTTTAACTATGGCTACACCTTC.

The chain couples TRBV19 to TRBJ1-1, with D possibly matching TRBD1 (5 bases). Germline-derived CDR1 and CDR2 are LNHDA and SQIVND (reference sequence). The CDR3 consists of 11 residues. The V end lost 9 bases, the J end lost 7 bases, and 12 bases lay between the germline ends. The CDR3 DNA is TGTGCCAGAGGGGAAGGTGATGAAGCTTTCTTT. It translates to CARGEGDEAFF.

This clone has a handful of counts. The chain is built from TRBV27 and TRBJ2-2; D ambiguous. Looked up from germline, CDR1 is MNHEY and CDR2 is SMNVEV (reference sequence). The V end lost 7 bases, the J end lost 8 bases, and 8 bases lay between the germline ends. CDR3 length: 11 amino acids. The CDR3 reads CASTHYGELFF. In DNA form, the CDR3 reads TGTGCCAGCACCCATTATGGGGAGCTGTTTTTT.

The DNA of the CDR3 is TGTGCCAGCAGCCCCCGGGACAGGCCCGGATCAAATGAGCAGTTCTTC. Protein product: CASSPRDRPGSNEQFF. V usage is TRBV4-2 and J usage is TRBJ2-1, with 8 bases identical to TRBD1. Germline V CDR1 and CDR2: LGHNA, YNFKEQ. V trimming: 4 bases; J trimming: 7 bases; junction bases outside the gene matches: 12. This CDR3 region has 16 residues.